The 3 T cell receptor beta chains below were found in one sample sequenced in a study of blood T cell repertoires in COVID-19. Some clones are missing from TCRdb's copy, which holds only in-frame ones; the method was immunoSEQ multiplex PCR. In the table there are about 14,000 clones, 86% of which are singletons. Sequenced sample: peripheral blood. These receptors originate from a man aged 55 to 70 with acute or convalescent COVID-19.

The V gene is TRBV18, the J gene TRBJ1-1, with a weak D call TRBD1 (5 bases). Germline CDR1 KGHSH, CDR2 LQKENI. The CDR3 runs 14 residues. V lost 4 bases to trimming and J lost 1 base, with 10 bases between them. The CDR3 region is CASSQRQQNTEAFF. CDR3 coding DNA: TGTGCCAGCTCACAAAGACAGCAGAACACTGAAGCTTTCTTT.

This sequence joins TRBV28 and TRBJ1-1; D not certain. V lost 4 bases and J 7 bases, leaving 10 bases between the germline ends. This CDR3 contains 12 residues. Germline-derived CDR1 and CDR2 are MDHEN and SYDVKM. DNA of the CDR3: TGTGCCAGCAGTTCCCTTACTATTGAAGCTTTCTTT. It codes for CASSSLTIEAFF.

The chain's CDR3 is CASSYLIGVKGNNEQYF. CDR3 DNA: TGTGCCAGCAGTTACCTTATCGGGGTGAAGGGTAACAACGAGCAGTACTTC. The chain carries TRBV6-2 or TRBV6-3 and TRBJ2-7; D may be TRBD2 (5 bases). The germline gives CDR1 MNHEY, CDR2 SVGEGT. The CDR3 consists of 17 residues. Trimming stripped 2 bases from V and 5 bases from J, with 22 bases between.